The next 14 T cell receptor beta chains were all read from a single sample in a study of CXCR3-negative and CXCR3-positive naive CD8 T cells. Study conclusions and caveats: Hydrophobicity of TRB CDR3s was greater in CXCR3-positive naive cells than in CXCR3-negative naive cells.

No antigens are known for them. It was by 5' RACE with UMI labels that the TRB cDNA libraries were prepared. TCRdb re-called the 5' RACE reads, yielding one record per CDR3 amino acid sequence without DNA. The table for this sample gives fewer than 90,000 distinct CDR3 sequences. The sequencing input was naive CXCR3+ CD8+ T cells from blood. Subset: CD45RO-CCR7+CD27+CD95- naive CD8+ T cells expressing CXCR3 (TNR3+). These receptors were taken from a human donor in good health. Some clones in this sample may be carry-over from other donors' samples.

The chain combines TRBV20-1 with TRBJ1-2; TCRdb indicates TRBD1, and absent DNA this call remains unverified. The CDR3 runs to 14 residues. CDR1 is DFQATT, CDR2 SNEGSKA, per germline (reference sequence). The CDR3 sequence is CSARDLRDVYGYTF.

The rearrangement links TRBV20-1 to TRBJ2-5; TCRdb outputs TRBD1, but without DNA this stays unchecked. The CDR3 is made up of 14 amino acids. From germline, CDR1 is DFQATT and CDR2 SNEGSKA (reference sequence). This CDR3 is CSATAGTIQETQYF.

The chain combines TRBV3-1 with TRBJ2-7; TCRdb picks TRBD1, but there is no DNA to check that call. The length of the CDR3 is 16 residues. Germline lookup yields CDR1 LGHDT and CDR2 YNNKEL (reference sequence). Here the CDR3 reads CASSLRDRGIGNEQYF.

J is TRBJ2-1 and V is TRBV29-1; TCRdb designates TRBD2, a call that cannot be tested without DNA. Germline lookup yields CDR1 SQVTM and CDR2 ANQGSEA. The CDR3 consists of 12 residues. CDR3: CSVEEEGNEQFF.

The chain employs TRBV20-1 and TRBJ2-3; the TRBD2 assignment by TCRdb is unverifiable without DNA. The CDR3 is 15 residues long. Germline CDR1 DFQATT, CDR2 SNEGSKA (reference sequence). The CDR3 sequence: CSARDDLTSSLAQYF.

The chain recombines TRBV29-1 with TRBJ2-2; TCRdb proposes TRBD1, but this gene call is untestable without DNA. The CDR3 length is 12 residues. In germline, CDR1 is SQVTM, CDR2 ANQGSEA. The CDR3 here is CSVPGGTGELFF.

The chain employs TRBV5-1 and TRBJ2-1; TCRdb designates TRBD1, a call that cannot be tested without DNA. Germline V lookup: CDR1 SGHRS, CDR2 YFSETQ. The CDR3 has 16 residues. CDR3 loop: CASSLARGDSLNEQFF. Using reference TRBV5-1 and TRBJ2-1 for the parts outside the CDR3, the full variable domain is KAGVTQTPRYLIKTRGQQVTLSCSPISGHRSVSWYQQTPGQGLQFLFEYFSETQRNKGNFPGRFSGRQFSNSRSEMNVSTLELGDSALYLCASSLARGDSLNEQFFGPGTRLTVL.

The chain carries TRBV6-2 or TRBV6-3 and TRBJ2-2. There are 15 residues in the CDR3. The germline V gene encodes CDR1 MNHEY and CDR2 SVGEGT. This chain's CDR3 is CASTTGGLDTGELFF.

The chain recombines TRBV5-1 with TRBJ2-2; absent DNA, TCRdb's TRBD1 call cannot be checked. The V gene's germline CDR1 is SGHRS and CDR2 YFSETQ. The CDR3 covers 14 residues. This CDR3 reads CASSRGQPDGELFF.

This sequence joins TRBV12-5 and TRBJ2-7; TCRdb designates TRBD2, a call that cannot be tested without DNA. This CDR3 spans 15 amino acids. The germline V gene has CDR1 LGHNT and CDR2 FRNRAP. CDR3 in amino acids: CASGSTSGSSYEQYF.

The chain recombines TRBV27 with TRBJ2-5; TCRdb lists TRBD2, though no DNA is available to test this call. The germline V gene has CDR1 MNHEY and CDR2 SMNVEV (reference sequence). The CDR3 is made up of 18 amino acids. CDR3 in amino acids: CASSSLRDGDGGQETQYF.

This sequence joins TRBV3-1 and TRBJ2-2; the D gene TCRdb calls, TRBD1, cannot be checked with no DNA. The CDR3 consists of 16 residues. Germline CDR1 and CDR2: LGHDT and YNNKEL (reference sequence). CDR3 region: CASSLNMDRDTGELFF.

The chain couples TRBV28 to TRBJ2-1. This CDR3 comprises 13 residues. In germline, CDR1 is MDHEN, CDR2 SYDVKM. CDR3 sequence reads: CASCGRLYNEQFF. Together with reference TRBV28 and TRBJ2-1, the CDR3 gives the full variable domain: DVKVTQSSRYLVKRTGEKVFLECVQDMDHENMFWYRQDPGLGLRLIYFSYDVKMKEKGDIPEGYSVSREKKERFSLILESASTNQTSMYLCASCGRLYNEQFFGPGTRLTVL.

The chain couples TRBV7-9 to TRBJ2-4; the D gene TCRdb calls, TRBD2, cannot be checked with no DNA. The CDR3 is 17 residues long. Germline loops: CDR1 SEHNR, CDR2 FQNEAQ (reference sequence). CDR3 region: CASSLAAGGIGKNIQYF.